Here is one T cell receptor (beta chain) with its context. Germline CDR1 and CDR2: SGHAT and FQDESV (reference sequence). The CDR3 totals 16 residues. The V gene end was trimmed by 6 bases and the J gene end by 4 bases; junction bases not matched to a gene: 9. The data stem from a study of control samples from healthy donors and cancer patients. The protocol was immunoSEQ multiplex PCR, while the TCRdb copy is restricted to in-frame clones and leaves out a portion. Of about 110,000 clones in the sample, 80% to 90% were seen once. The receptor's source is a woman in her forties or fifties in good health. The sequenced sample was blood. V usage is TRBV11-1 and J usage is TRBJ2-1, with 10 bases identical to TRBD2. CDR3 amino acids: CASSRRTSGIYNEQFF. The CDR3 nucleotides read TGTGCCAGCAGTCGACGTACTAGCGGGATTTACAATGAGCAGTTCTTC.